This T cell receptor beta chain originates from a study of vaccination effects on CD4 cells after COVID-19. Culture lasted roughly 9 days before CD4+ T cell isolation. Vaccination of participants consisted of two doses of either the BNT162b2 or mRNA-1273 vaccine. Assay used: immunoSEQ multiplex PCR; TCRdb lists only in-frame clones, some missing. Of about 45,000 clones in the sample, 72% were seen once. V was clipped by 5 bases and J by 2 bases, with 12 bases between them. CDR1 and CDR2 (germline): MNHEY, SVGAGI. The CDR3 extends over 15 amino acids. As regards this clone: Its antigen is as yet unknown.

This clonotype originated in a human donor who received a COVID-19 vaccine. Here the sequenced sample was CD4+ T cells from PBMCs cultured without peptide, taken after COVID-19 vaccination. This chain uses TRBV6-5 with TRBJ2-2; D is uncertain. CDR3 loop: CASSKLRINTGELFF. CDR3 DNA: TGTGCCAGCAGTAAGTTACGGATTAACACCGGGGAGCTGTTTTTT.